This record looks at one T cell receptor beta chain sequence and its context. Its antigen is unidentified. Clones were sequenced by immunoSEQ multiplex PCR, and TCRdb holds only the in-frame ones, with some missing. The table records about 78,000 clones, around 86% of them present only once. The data belong to a study of radiotherapy plus CTLA-4 blockade in lung cancer. Study-level findings and limits: An expansion of tumor-derived TCR clones occurred in blood after radiotherapy plus ipilimumab.

Trimming shortened V by 3 bases and J by 7 bases, and 15 bases separated the two germline ends. Germline values: CDR1 ENHRY, CDR2 SYGVKD. The CDR3 length is 15 residues. The V and J genes are TRBV10-3 and TRBJ1-4; D call uncertain. The source was peripheral blood, collected from a patient treated with radiotherapy plus ipilimumab. This TCR was recovered from a human donor with non-small cell lung cancer who had a partial response to radiotherapy plus ipilimumab. The CDR3 spells CAISDWAGGGEKLFF. The DNA of the CDR3 is TGTGCCATCAGTGACTGGGCAGGAGGTGGTGAAAAACTGTTTTTT.